Below, one T cell receptor beta chain is given with its context. Its target is unknown. Time point reported: persistent/refractory GD, antithyroid drugs over 5 years with positive TRAb. From PBMCs, RNA was extracted and then used to make the TCR library. This specimen belongs to a study of regulatory T cells in long-lasting Graves disease. For the study at large: Over 5 years of antithyroid drugs plus positive TSH receptor antibodies defined persistent Graves' disease.

Per germline, CDR1 MDHEN and CDR2 SYDVKM. The CDR3 is 15 amino acids. Trimming shortened V by 1 base and J by 13 bases, and 22 bases separated the two germline ends. Points from the study as a whole: There was favoring of TRBV28, TRBJ1-2 and TRBJ2-5 in persistent disease. Thyroid tissue was not studied; only peripheral blood was.

Assembly of TCR beta libraries relied on iRepertoire HTBI primers together with Arm-PCR of CDR3 regions. Via MiXCR, TCRdb re-called the multiplex PCR reads, giving one row per CDR3 protein. The sample has 500,000 to 800,000 distinct CDR3 sequences; around 30% are singletons. The chain links TRBV28 to TRBJ1-2; no clear D. The clonotype comes from a female donor with Graves disease. Material: peripheral blood mononuclear cells (PBMCs), obtained when the disease was refractory, from a patient treated with antithyroid drugs. CDR3 coding DNA: TGTGCCAGCAGTTTATCAAAGACCCCCGGACTCGTAAGCACCTTC. Encoded protein: CASSLSKTPGLVSTF.